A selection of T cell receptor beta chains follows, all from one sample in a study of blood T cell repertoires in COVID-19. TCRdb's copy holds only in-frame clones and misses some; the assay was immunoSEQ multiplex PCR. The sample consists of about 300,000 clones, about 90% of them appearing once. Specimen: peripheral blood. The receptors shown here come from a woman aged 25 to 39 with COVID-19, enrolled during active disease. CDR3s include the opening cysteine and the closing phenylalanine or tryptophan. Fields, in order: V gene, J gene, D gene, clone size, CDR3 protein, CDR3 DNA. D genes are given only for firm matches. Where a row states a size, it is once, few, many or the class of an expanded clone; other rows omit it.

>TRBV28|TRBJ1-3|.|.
CAITQGTGNTIYF
TGTGCCATAACACAGGGCACTGGAAACACCATATATTTT
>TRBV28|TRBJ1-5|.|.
CASSGDFNQPQHF
TGTGCCAGCAGTGGGGACTTCAATCAGCCCCAGCATTTT
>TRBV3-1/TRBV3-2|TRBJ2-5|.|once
CASSLKETQYF
TGTGCCAGCAGCCTTAAAGAGACCCAGTACTTC
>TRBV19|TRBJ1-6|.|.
CASSMEAGDNSPLHF
TGTGCCAGTAGTATGGAGGCAGGGGATAATTCACCCCTCCACTTT
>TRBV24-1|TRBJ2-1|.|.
CATSDLGGYNEQFF
TGTGCCACCAGTGATTTGGGGGGGTACAATGAGCAGTTCTTC
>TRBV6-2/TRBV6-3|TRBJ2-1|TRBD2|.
CASSTPNLAGGALKFF
TGTGCCAGCAGTACACCAAACTTAGCGGGGGGGGCCCTCAAGTTCTTC
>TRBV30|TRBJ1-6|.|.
CAWREVVSYNSPLHF
TGTGCCTGGAGGGAGGTTGTCTCCTATAATTCACCCCTCCACTTT
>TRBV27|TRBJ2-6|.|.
CASSLRGFSGANVLTF
TGTGCCAGCAGCCTCAGGGGTTTCTCTGGGGCCAACGTCCTGACTTTC
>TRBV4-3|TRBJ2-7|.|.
CASSLASGSHEQYF
TGCGCCAGCAGCCTAGCTTCGGGGAGTCACGAGCAGTACTTC
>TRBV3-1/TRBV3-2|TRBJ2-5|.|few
CASSQEVAPETQYF
TGTGCCAGCAGCCAAGAGGTGGCCCCGGAGACCCAGTACTTC
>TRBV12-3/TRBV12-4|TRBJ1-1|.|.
CASITTLGAEAFF
TGTGCCAGCATTACGACGCTGGGCGCTGAAGCTTTCTTT
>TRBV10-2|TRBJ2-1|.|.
CASSESPGNEQFF
TGCGCCAGCAGTGAGTCGCCCGGTAATGAGCAGTTCTTC
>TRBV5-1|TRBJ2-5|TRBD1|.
CASSPWAGQGEETQYF
TGCGCCAGCAGCCCTTGGGCCGGACAGGGGGAAGAGACCCAGTACTTC
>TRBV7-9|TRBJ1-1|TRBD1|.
CASSPRTGLAEAFF
TGTGCCAGCAGCCCTAGGACAGGGTTGGCTGAAGCTTTCTTT
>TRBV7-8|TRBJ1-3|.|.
CASSLVGYGVGNTIYF
TGTGCCAGCAGCTTAGTTGGGTACGGGGTTGGAAACACCATATATTTT
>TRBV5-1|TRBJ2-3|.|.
CANSYPHGQRVSTDTQYF
TGCGCCAACAGCTACCCCCATGGACAGAGAGTTAGCACAGATACGCAGTATTTT
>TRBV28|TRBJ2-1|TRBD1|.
CASRPRTGPQALYNEQFF
TGTGCCAGCAGGCCAAGGACAGGGCCACAAGCCTTATACAATGAGCAGTTCTTC
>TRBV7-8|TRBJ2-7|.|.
CASSLAGPF
TGTGCCAGCAGCTTAGCGGGCCCTTTC
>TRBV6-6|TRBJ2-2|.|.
CASSWPTGELFF
TGTGCCAGCAGTTGGCCCACCGGGGAGCTGTTTTTT
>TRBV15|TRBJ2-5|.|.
CATSRNYRVLETQYF
TGTGCCACCAGCAGAAATTACAGGGTTCTGGAGACCCAGTACTTC
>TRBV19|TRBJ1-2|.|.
CASRTGSLLGYTF
TGTGCCAGTAGGACCGGGAGCCTCCTTGGCTACACCTTC
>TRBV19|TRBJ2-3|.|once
CASSNRWGATTDTQYF
TGTGCCAGTTCCAACCGGTGGGGCGCGACCACAGATACGCAGTATTTT
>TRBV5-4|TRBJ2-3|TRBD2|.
CASQRNPFSGGQTQYF
TGTGCCAGTCAACGGAACCCCTTTTCGGGGGGGCAGACGCAGTATTTT
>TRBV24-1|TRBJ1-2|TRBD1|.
CATSGDRVSENYGYTF
TGTGCCACCAGTGGGGACAGGGTTTCGGAAAACTATGGCTACACCTTC
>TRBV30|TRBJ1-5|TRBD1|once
CAWSLGTGGRQPQHF
TGTGCCTGGAGTTTGGGGACAGGGGGCCGTCAGCCCCAGCATTTT
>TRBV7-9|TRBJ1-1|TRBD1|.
CASSLDRMNTEAFF
TGTGCCAGCAGCTTGGACAGGATGAACACTGAAGCTTTCTTT
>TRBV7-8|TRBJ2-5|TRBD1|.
CASSRAGTARTETQYF
TGTGCCAGCAGCCGAGCCGGGACAGCCAGGACGGAGACCCAGTACTTC
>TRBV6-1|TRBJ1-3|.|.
CASSEETGVSGNTIYF
TGTGCCAGCAGTGAAGAGACGGGAGTCTCTGGAAACACCATATATTTT
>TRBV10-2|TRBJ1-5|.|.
CASSQLKAGNQPQHF
TGCGCCAGCAGTCAACTAAAAGCGGGGAATCAGCCCCAGCATTTT
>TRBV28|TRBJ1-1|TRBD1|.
CASSTPGTGRTEAFF
TGTGCCAGCAGTACCCCCGGGACAGGGAGGACTGAAGCTTTCTTT
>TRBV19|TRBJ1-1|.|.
CASSINGQPNTEAFF
TGTGCCAGTAGTATTAATGGACAGCCGAACACTGAAGCTTTCTTT
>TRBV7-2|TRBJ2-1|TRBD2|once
CASSLDSGGVREQFF
TGTGCCAGCAGCTTAGATAGCGGGGGGGTGCGGGAGCAGTTCTTC
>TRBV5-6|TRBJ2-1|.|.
CASSFGVPHGDEQFF
TGTGCCAGCAGCTTCGGGGTCCCACATGGGGATGAGCAGTTCTTC
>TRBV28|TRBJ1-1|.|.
CASSLGATEAFF
TGTGCCAGCAGTTTAGGGGCCACTGAAGCTTTCTTT
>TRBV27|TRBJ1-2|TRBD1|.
CASSSWDRAYGYTF
TGTGCCAGCAGTTCCTGGGACAGGGCCTATGGCTACACCTTC
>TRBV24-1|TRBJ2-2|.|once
CATSEPDSDTGELFF
TGTGCCACCAGTGAGCCGGACAGCGACACCGGGGAGCTGTTTTTT
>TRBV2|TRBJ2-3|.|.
CASRRTGGTDTQYF
TGTGCCAGTAGACGGACCGGGGGCACAGATACGCAGTATTTT
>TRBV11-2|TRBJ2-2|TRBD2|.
CASSFVRGAPGELFF
TGTGCCAGCAGCTTTGTGCGGGGGGCGCCCGGGGAGCTGTTTTTT
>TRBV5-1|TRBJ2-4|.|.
CASSLAGSGDERAKNIQYF
TGCGCCAGCAGCTTGGCCGGGTCGGGGGACGAACGAGCCAAAAACATTCAGTACTTC
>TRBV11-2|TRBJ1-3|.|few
CASSLDLRGSGNTIYF
TGTGCCAGCAGCTTAGATCTTCGGGGGTCTGGAAACACCATATATTTT
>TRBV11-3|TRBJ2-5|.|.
CASSLGPRETQYF
TGTGCCAGCAGCTTAGGTCCCCGAGAGACCCAGTACTTC
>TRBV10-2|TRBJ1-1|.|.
CASRPGTARGNTEAFF
TGCGCCAGCAGACCCGGGACGGCCAGGGGGAACACTGAAGCTTTCTTT
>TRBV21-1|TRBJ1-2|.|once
CASSKVGGRGNLGGYTF
TGTGCCAGCAGCAAAGTAGGTGGCAGGGGTAATTTGGGGGGCTACACCTTC
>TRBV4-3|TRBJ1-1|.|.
CASSPMLGGAGAFF
TGCGCCAGCAGCCCGATGCTGGGGGGGGCTGGGGCTTTCTTT
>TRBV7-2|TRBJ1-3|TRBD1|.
CASSLGGTGIGNTIYF
TGTGCCAGCAGCTTAGGGGGGACAGGTATCGGAAACACCATATATTTT
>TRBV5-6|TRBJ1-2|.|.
CASSLIRLPGYGYTF
TGTGCCAGCAGCTTGATTAGACTTCCTGGGTATGGCTACACCTTC
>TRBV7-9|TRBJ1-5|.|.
CASGQNQPQHF
TGTGCCAGCGGACAGAATCAGCCCCAGCATTTT
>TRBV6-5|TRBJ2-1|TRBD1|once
CASSRQGYEQFF
TGTGCCAGCAGTCGACAGGGCTATGAGCAGTTCTTC
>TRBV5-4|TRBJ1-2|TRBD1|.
CASSQDRVTYGYTF
TGTGCCAGCAGCCAGGACAGGGTGACCTATGGCTACACCTTC
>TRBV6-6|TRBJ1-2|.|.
CASSYRVYGYTF
TGTGCCAGCAGTTACCGTGTCTATGGCTACACCTTC
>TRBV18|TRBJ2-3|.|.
CASSGGRMGTDTQYF
TGTGCCAGCTCGGGGGGACGGATGGGCACAGATACGCAGTATTTT
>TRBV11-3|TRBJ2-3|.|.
CASSLDPGRSQYF
TGTGCCAGCAGCTTAGACCCGGGAAGATCGCAGTATTTT
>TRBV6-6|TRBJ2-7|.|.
CASRPQGRQSPYEQYF
TGTGCCAGCAGGCCCCAGGGGAGACAGAGTCCCTACGAGCAGTACTTC
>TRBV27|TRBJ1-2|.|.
CASTIKGGGNYGYTF
TGTGCCAGCACGATAAAGGGTGGAGGTAACTATGGCTACACCTTC
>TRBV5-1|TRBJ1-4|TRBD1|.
CASSSGQGGMNEKLFF
TGCGCCAGCAGCTCGGGACAGGGAGGGATGAATGAAAAACTGTTTTTT
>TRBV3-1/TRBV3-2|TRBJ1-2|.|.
CASSPQRNRAGYTF
TGTGCCAGCAGCCCACAGAGAAACAGGGCTGGCTACACCTTC
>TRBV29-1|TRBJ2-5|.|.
CSVDIQGQETQYF
TGCAGCGTTGATATACAGGGCCAAGAGACCCAGTACTTC
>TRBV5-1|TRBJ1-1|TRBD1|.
CASSLEETGYTEAFF
TGCGCCAGCAGCTTGGAGGAGACAGGGTACACTGAAGCTTTCTTT
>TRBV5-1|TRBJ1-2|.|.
CASSVDGQNGYTF
TGCGCCAGCAGCGTGGACGGACAGAATGGCTACACCTTC
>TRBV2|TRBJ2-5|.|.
CASSVKLETQYF
TGTGCCAGCAGTGTAAAATTGGAGACCCAGTACTTC